This passage covers 32 T cell receptor beta chains from one sample sequenced in a study of CD8+CD57+ T cells in acquired aplastic anemia (dated by TCRdb to the late 2010s). The patients picked for sequencing were ones in whom flow cytometry had shown an expansion of CD8+CD57+ cells. Sequenced using an Illumina HiSeq 2000. Profiling of TCR beta VDJ combinations and CDR3 sequences used genomic DNA as the template. TCRdb's own reprocessing of the public reads used fastp at Q25 and MiXCR and kept productive beta chains. Rows with a matching CDR3 protein are joined into one entry that keeps the most common DNA and genes. For this sample the table gives some 200,000 distinct CDR3 sequences, of which roughly two thirds were detected only once. The top ten hold around 50% of the sample. The sequencing input was sorted CD4+, CD8+, or CD8+CD57+ T cells (not recorded which) from PBMCs. The receptors stem from a human donor with aplastic anemia.

This chain links TRBV10-1 with TRBJ1-1; TRBD1 matches at 7 bases. J was trimmed by 6 bases and V by 6 bases; bases with no gene match: 7. Germline V gene lookup returns CDR1 WNHNN and CDR2 SYGVQD (reference sequence). The CDR3 is made up of 13 amino acids. The CDR3 protein is CASRDHRGAEAFF. The DNA of the CDR3 is TGCGCCAGCAGGGACCACAGGGGCGCTGAAGCTTTCTTT.

This clonotype was detected ten times or more. The genes are TRBV10-3 and TRBJ2-5; 8 positions agree with TRBD1. The V and J ends lost 8 bases and 1 base, in that order; junction bases with no gene match: 6. The CDR3 sequence is 14 residues long. Germline V CDR1 and CDR2: ENHRY, SYGVKD. CDR3 in DNA: TGTGCCATCGCTCGACAGGGGTCCCAAGAGACCCAGTACTTC. It yields the protein CAIARQGSQETQYF.

The gene calls are TRBV7-3 and TRBJ2-3, with D possibly TRBD1 on 5 matching bases. This CDR3 has 16 residues. Deletions cut 3 bases from V and 2 bases from J, with 15 bases between. CDR1 is SGHTA, CDR2 FQGTGA, per germline. The CDR3 DNA is TGTGCCAGCAGCTTGGGGCAGGGTGGGGTCACAGATACGCAGTATTTT. As protein: CASSLGQGGVTDTQYF.

The sample holds one count of this clonotype. V gene TRBV20-1 combines with J gene TRBJ1-6; TRBD1 is a possible D gene (6 bases). This CDR3 region has 17 residues. Trimming pared 3 bases from V and 7 bases from J, leaving 22 bases between. Germline CDR1 reads DFQATT; CDR2 reads SNEGSKA (reference sequence). This CDR3 is CSASANDRGARNSPLHF. In DNA form, the CDR3 reads TGCAGTGCTAGTGCTAATGATAGGGGGGCGAGGAATTCACCCCTCCACTTT.

This clonotype was recorded only once. The chain is built from TRBV7-9 and TRBJ2-7; TRBD2 is a possible D gene (5 bases). The CDR3 length is 13 residues. CDR1 is SEHNR and CDR2 is FQNEAQ in the germline V gene (reference sequence). V was trimmed by 4 bases and J by 5 bases, leaving 12 bases between them. The CDR3 is CASSSKRVDEQYF. The CDR3 DNA sequence: TGTGCCAGCAGCTCCAAGAGGGTGGACGAGCAGTACTTC.

This clonotype was seen a handful of times. V is TRBV20-1 and J is TRBJ1-1; 9 bases are a match to TRBD1. V was pared by 1 base and J by 4 bases, with 7 bases of the junction left unmatched. The length of the CDR3 is 15 residues. CDR1 and CDR2 from the germline V gene are DFQATT and SNEGSKA (reference sequence). The CDR3 region is CSARGDREDATEAFF. As DNA, the CDR3 is TGCAGTGCTAGAGGGGACAGGGAGGATGCCACTGAAGCTTTCTTT.

The chain combines TRBV7-8 with TRBJ2-3; weak D call: TRBD1 (5 bases). Trimming removed 1 base from V and 6 bases from J, with 11 bases in between. CDR3 length: 14 amino acids. Germline V CDR1 and CDR2: SGHVS, FQNEAQ. CDR3 amino acids: CASSLGRQPDTQYF. In DNA, the CDR3 is TGTGCCAGCAGCTTAGGGCGACAGCCCGATACGCAGTATTTT. The variable domain in full, completed from reference TRBV7-8 and TRBJ2-3, reads GAGVSQSPRYKVAKRGQDVALRCDPISGHVSLFWYQQALGQGPEFLTYFQNEAQLDKSGLPSDRFFAERPEGSVSTLKIQRTQQEDSAVYLCASSLGRQPDTQYFGPGTRLTVL.

The rearrangement joins TRBV5-8 to TRBJ2-1, with a tentative D call TRBD2 (5 bases). The CDR3 length is 15 residues. Germline CDR1 is SGHTS and CDR2 is YDEGEE. The V end was cut by 0 bases, the J end by 3 bases, with 10 bases between. The CDR3 sequence: CASSLAEGFYNEQFF. In nucleotides, the CDR3 is TGTGCCAGCAGCTTGGCAGAGGGCTTCTACAATGAGCAGTTCTTC.

The CDR3 bases are TGTGCCAGCAGCCCCGGGGGGGCCACAGATACGCAGTATTTT. This translates into CASSPGGATDTQYF. The chain combines TRBV3-1 with TRBJ2-3; 8 bases match TRBD2. Germline V gene data show CDR1 as LGHDT and CDR2 as YNNKEL (reference sequence). The CDR3 totals 14 residues. Losses at the gene ends were 4 bases for V and 2 bases for J; bases not matched to a gene: 2.

This sequence joins TRBV7-9 and TRBJ1-1; possibly TRBD1 for D (6 bases). The CDR3 length is 14 residues. Germline V lookup: CDR1 SEHNR, CDR2 FQNEAQ (reference sequence). The ends were cut back, 5 bases at V and 3 bases at J, with 13 bases in the middle. The CDR3 region is CASSRGQTYTEAFF. In DNA, the CDR3 is TGTGCCAGCAGCCGCGGACAGACCTACACTGAAGCTTTCTTT.

This clonotype occurred a few times. J is TRBJ1-3 and V is TRBV7-2; 7 bases are a match to TRBD1. V trimming: 5 bases; J trimming: 3 bases; junction bases outside the gene matches: 10. Germline V gene sequence: CDR1 SGHTA, CDR2 FQGNSA. This CDR3 is 16 amino acids long. This CDR3 reads CASSDAGTAYGNTIYF. In nucleotides, the CDR3 is TGTGCCAGCAGCGACGCCGGGACAGCTTATGGAAACACCATATATTTT.

V and J are TRBV15 and TRBJ2-7; the match to TRBD1 covers 7 bases. CDR1 and CDR2 (germline): LNHNV, YYDKDF (reference sequence). The CDR3 length is 18 residues. J was trimmed by 1 base and V by 3 bases; bases with no gene match: 15. CDR3 nucleotides: TGTGCCACCAGCAGCCCCCCTATATTGGACAGGCGGTCCTACGAGCAGTACTTC. This gives the protein CATSSPPILDRRSYEQYF.

The chain uses TRBV20-1 and TRBJ2-1; D call uncertain. This CDR3 spans 11 amino acids. V dropped 0 bases and J dropped 7 bases, with 4 bases sitting between them. CDR1 and CDR2 from the germline V gene are DFQATT and SNEGSKA (reference sequence). As DNA, the CDR3 is TGCAGTGCTAGAGACTTAAATGAGCAGTTCTTC. It is translated as CSARDLNEQFF.

This clonotype was recorded at least ten times. The V and J genes are TRBV29-1 and TRBJ2-7; maybe TRBD1 (6 bases). The V gene lost 7 bases and the J gene lost 5 bases, with 15 bases spanning the gap. CDR1 and CDR2 (germline): SQVTM, ANQGSEA. The CDR3 is made up of 12 amino acids. The CDR3 coding sequence is TGCAGCGGGACAGATGGGGCGGACGAGCAGTACTTC. This sequence encodes CSGTDGADEQYF.

The chain recombines TRBV2 with TRBJ1-2; D is unclear. The CDR3 is 10 residues long. CDR1 and CDR2 from the germline V gene are SNHLY and FYNNEI. V was clipped by 4 bases and J by 7 bases, with 4 bases between them. The CDR3 is CASSGPGYTF. CDR3 bases: TGTGCCAGCAGTGGACCTGGCTACACCTTC.

The V call is TRBV29-1, the J call TRBJ2-3; no clear D gene. Looked up from germline, CDR1 is SQVTM and CDR2 is ANQGSEA. CDR3 size: 13 residues. V gave up 6 bases and J gave up 2 bases, with 12 bases separating them. The CDR3 nucleotides read TGCAGCGTAGAACTGAGTAACACAGATACGCAGTATTTT. Protein sequence: CSVELSNTDTQYF.

The table lists this clonotype with a few counts. This chain connects TRBV2 to TRBJ2-3, with 8 bases aligning to TRBD1. Germline loops: CDR1 SNHLY, CDR2 FYNNEI. The V and J ends lost 6 bases and 3 bases, in that order; junction bases with no gene match: 11. The CDR3 covers 16 residues. The CDR3 DNA reads as TGTGCCAGCAGAACCGGACAGGGAAGGGTGACAGATACGCAGTATTTT. This translates into CASRTGQGRVTDTQYF. Full variable domain (rest looked up from reference TRBV2 and TRBJ2-3): EPEVTQTPSHQVTQMGQEVILRCVPISNHLYFYWYRQILGQKVEFLVSFYNNEISEKSEIFDDQFSVERPDGSNFTLKIRSTKLEDSAMYFCASRTGQGRVTDTQYFGPGTRLTVL.

V and J are TRBV4-2 and TRBJ2-7; D remains unclear. The germline gives CDR1 LGHNA, CDR2 YNFKEQ. V was clipped by 1 base and J by 2 bases, with 9 bases between them. The CDR3 length is 14 residues. The CDR3 coding sequence is TGTGCCAGCAGCCAAGGGGCTCGAACCTACGAGCAGTACTTC. Translated, it gives CASSQGARTYEQYF.

This clonotype has a handful of counts. The junction departs from the called germline gene at one end, perhaps through a read error. The J gene is TRBJ1-1, the V gene TRBV20-1; possible D gene TRBD1, 5 bases. The germline gives CDR1 DFQATT, CDR2 SNEGSKA (reference sequence). This CDR3 spans 13 amino acids. CDR3 amino acids: CSARVSGNAEAFF. Here the CDR3 DNA reads TGCAGTGCTAGAGTGTCAGGGAACGCTGAAGCTTTCTTT.

This clonotype was seen a few times. J is TRBJ2-7 and V is TRBV20-1; 11 bases are shared with TRBD1. CDR1 and CDR2 from the germline V gene are DFQATT and SNEGSKA (reference sequence). The length of the CDR3 is 15 residues. Trimming cost V 4 bases and J 4 bases; bases outside gene matches: 9. CDR3: CSANWNGQGAYEQYF. The CDR3 bases are TGCAGTGCTAATTGGAACGGACAGGGGGCATACGAGCAGTACTTC.

The genes are TRBV20-1 and TRBJ1-2; no clear D gene. The germline CDR1 and CDR2 sequences are DFQATT and SNEGSKA (reference sequence). The germline V and J ends were trimmed by 4 bases and 6 bases, with 18 bases remaining between them. This CDR3 comprises 14 residues. The CDR3 DNA sequence: TGCAGTGCTACCGACTACGACGATACAGATGGCTACACCTTC. Translating it yields CSATDYDDTDGYTF.

The J gene is TRBJ1-6, the V gene TRBV24-1; D is unclear. The CDR3 is 20 residues long. Germline assignment: CDR1 KGHDR and CDR2 SFDVKD. Deletions cut 10 bases from V and 5 bases from J, with 32 bases between. In DNA form, the CDR3 reads TGTGCCACTGGTTCCGTCTTCGGCAGGCCAACGGGGTCCCATAATTCACCCCTCCACTTT. Protein sequence: CATGSVFGRPTGSHNSPLHF.

V usage is TRBV11-1 and J usage is TRBJ1-1; D gene ambiguous. The CDR3 is made up of 14 amino acids. Trimming stripped 1 base from V and 7 bases from J, with 13 bases between. Germline CDR1 reads SGHAT; CDR2 reads FQDESV (reference sequence). This chain's CDR3 is CASSLEGSSNEAFF. In DNA, the CDR3 is TGTGCCAGCAGCTTAGAAGGCAGCTCAAATGAAGCTTTCTTT.

The chain carries TRBV15 and TRBJ2-2, with D unresolved. V lost 0 bases, J lost 4 bases, and 6 bases lay in between. From germline, CDR1 is LNHNV and CDR2 YYDKDF (reference sequence). This CDR3 contains 14 residues. The CDR3 region is CATSRDRPTGELFF. For the CDR3, the DNA is TGTGCCACCAGCAGAGATCGTCCCACCGGGGAGCTGTTTTTT. The full variable domain, in which reference TRBV15 and TRBJ2-2 provide the parts outside the CDR3, is DAMVIQNPRYQVTQFGKPVTLSCSQTLNHNVMYWYQQKSSQAPKLLFHYYDKDFNNEADTPDNFQSRRPNTSFCFLDIRSPGLGDTAMYLCATSRDRPTGELFFGEGSRLTVL.

This clonotype was observed a few times. This chain links TRBV19 with TRBJ1-6, with D tentatively TRBD1 (5 bases). V was cut by 3 bases and J by 10 bases, with 13 bases left in between. In germline, CDR1 is LNHDA, CDR2 SQIVND (reference sequence). This CDR3 comprises 14 residues. Written as DNA, the CDR3 is TGTGCCAGTAGTATCGGGGCGGCGCGGTCACCCCTCCACTTT. Its protein is CASSIGAARSPLHF.

This clonotype was observed a few times. The chain has TRBV24-1 and TRBJ1-2; D is uncertain. The germline V gene encodes CDR1 KGHDR and CDR2 SFDVKD. Deletions cut 11 bases from V and 1 base from J, with 10 bases between. The CDR3 totals 12 residues. The CDR3 here is CAMTVGNYGYTF. CDR3 nucleotides: TGTGCCATGACGGTTGGTAACTATGGCTACACCTTC.

J is TRBJ1-1 and V is TRBV10-3, with TRBD1 as a possible D gene (5 bases). The CDR3 has 13 residues. CDR1 and CDR2 (germline): ENHRY, SYGVKD. The V gene lost 3 bases and the J gene lost 1 base, with 6 bases spanning the gap. In DNA, the CDR3 is TGTGCCATCAGTGACAGGGAGAACACTGAAGCTTTCTTT. Translated: CAISDRENTEAFF.

With regard to this clonotype: A junction boundary mismatches the germline segment, possibly from a read error. This sequence joins TRBV5-6 and TRBJ2-7; TRBD2 aligns across 7 bases. From germline, CDR1 is SGHDT and CDR2 YYEEEE. The CDR3 runs 16 residues. The CDR3 is CASSLVSGSLADEQYF. CDR3 DNA: TGCGCCAGCAGCTTGGTTTCGGGCAGCCTAGCGGACGAGCAGTACTTC. The full variable domain, with the rest looked up from reference TRBV5-6 and TRBJ2-7, is DAGVTQSPTHLIKTRGQQVTLRCSPKSGHDTVSWYQQALGQGPQFIFQYYEEEERQRGNFPDRFSGHQFPNYSSELNVNALLLGDSALYLCASSLVSGSLADEQYFGPGTRLTVT.

In its sample, this clonotype was seen a few times. Sequence at one end of the junction differs from germline and may be a read error. This chain connects TRBV7-7 to TRBJ2-7; 10 bases align to TRBD1. Germline values: CDR1 SSHAT, CDR2 FNYEAQ (reference sequence). The CDR3 consists of 15 residues. CDR3 nucleotides: TGCGCCAGCAGCCAACCGGGACAGGGGTTACACGAGCAGTACTTC. Its protein product is CASSQPGQGLHEQYF.

The chain joins TRBV10-3 to TRBJ1-6, with TRBD1 as a possible D gene (5 bases). The length of the CDR3 is 13 residues. Germline assignment: CDR1 ENHRY and CDR2 SYGVKD. Trimming left V 7 bases short and J 8 bases short, with 12 bases between. CDR3 DNA sequence: TGTGCCATCAATGGGGCCTGGGATTCACCCCTCCACTTT. It specifies CAINGAWDSPLHF.

This chain links TRBV14 with TRBJ2-1, with 8 bases that match TRBD1. The CDR3 sequence is 14 residues long. Germline V lookup: CDR1 SGHDN, CDR2 FVKESK. The junction had 11 bases not matched to a gene; V was cut back by 0 bases and J by 16 bases. The chain's CDR3 is CASSQDQPSRGHFF. The CDR3, as DNA: TGTGCCAGCAGCCAAGACCAACCGTCCAGGGGGCACTTCTTC. The full variable domain, rest sourced from reference TRBV14 and TRBJ2-1, is EAGVTQFPSHSVIEKGQTVTLRCDPISGHDNLYWYRRVMGKEIKFLLHFVKESKQDESGMPNNRFLAERTGGTYSTLKVQPAELEDSGVYFCASSQDQPSRGHFFGPGTRLTVL.

This clonotype was counted at least ten times. The J gene is TRBJ2-5, the V gene TRBV6-5; D might be TRBD1 or TRBD2, each matching 6 bases. V dropped 0 bases and J dropped 5 bases, with 16 bases sitting between them. This CDR3 has 16 residues. Germline lookup yields CDR1 MNHEY and CDR2 SVGAGI. CDR3 sequence (DNA): TGTGCCAGCAGTTACTCGGGGGGCGCCCCTTGGGAGACCCAGTACTTC. This translates into CASSYSGGAPWETQYF.